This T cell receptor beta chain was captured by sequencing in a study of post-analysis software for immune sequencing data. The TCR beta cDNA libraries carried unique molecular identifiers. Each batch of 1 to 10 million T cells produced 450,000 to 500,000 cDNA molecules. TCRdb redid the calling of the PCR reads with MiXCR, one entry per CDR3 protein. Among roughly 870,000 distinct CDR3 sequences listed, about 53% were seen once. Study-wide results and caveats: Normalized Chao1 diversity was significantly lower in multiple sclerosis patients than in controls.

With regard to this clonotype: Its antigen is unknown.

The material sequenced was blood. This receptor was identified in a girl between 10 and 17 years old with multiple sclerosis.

CDR3 in amino acids: CASSLRPSGGTYEQYF. The CDR3 DNA reads TGTGCCAGCAGCCTCCGGCCTAGCGGGGGCACCTACGAGCAGTACTTC. J is TRBJ2-7 and V is TRBV7-9; 10 positions match TRBD2. The CDR3 totals 16 residues. V trimming: 5 bases; J trimming: 2 bases; junction bases outside the gene matches: 9. Per germline, CDR1 SEHNR and CDR2 FQNEAQ (reference sequence).